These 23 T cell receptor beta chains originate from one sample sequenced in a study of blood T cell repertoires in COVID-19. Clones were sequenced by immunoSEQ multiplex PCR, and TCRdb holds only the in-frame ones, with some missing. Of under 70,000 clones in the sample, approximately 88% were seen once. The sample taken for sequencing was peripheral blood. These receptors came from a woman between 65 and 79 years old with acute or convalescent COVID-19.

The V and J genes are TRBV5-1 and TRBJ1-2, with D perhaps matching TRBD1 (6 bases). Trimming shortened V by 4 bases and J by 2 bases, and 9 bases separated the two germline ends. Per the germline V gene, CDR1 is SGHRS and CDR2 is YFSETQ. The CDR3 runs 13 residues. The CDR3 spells CASSPGTNYGYTF. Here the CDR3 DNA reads TGCGCCAGCAGCCCCGGGACAAACTATGGCTACACCTTC.

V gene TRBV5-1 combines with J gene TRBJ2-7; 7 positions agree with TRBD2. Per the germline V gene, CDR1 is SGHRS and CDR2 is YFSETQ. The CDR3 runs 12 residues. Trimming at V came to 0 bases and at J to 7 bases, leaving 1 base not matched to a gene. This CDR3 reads CASSLAGGEQYF. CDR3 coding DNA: TGCGCCAGCAGCTTGGCCGGGGGGGAGCAGTACTTC.

DNA for the CDR3: TGTGCCAGCAGTGAAGGGCAGGGCGAAAAACTGTTTTTT. It is translated as CASSEGQGEKLFF. This chain uses TRBV6-1 with TRBJ1-4; TRBD1 is a possible D gene (5 bases). This CDR3 has 13 residues. Trimming removed 1 base at V and 8 bases at J, with 8 bases between. CDR1 is MNHNS and CDR2 is SASEGT in the germline V gene.

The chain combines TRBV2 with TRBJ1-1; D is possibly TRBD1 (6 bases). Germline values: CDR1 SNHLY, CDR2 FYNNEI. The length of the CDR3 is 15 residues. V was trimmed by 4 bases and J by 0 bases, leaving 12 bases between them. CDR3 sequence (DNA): TGTGCCAGCAGTGGGGGGGGGACATTGAACACTGAAGCTTTCTTT. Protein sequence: CASSGGGTLNTEAFF.

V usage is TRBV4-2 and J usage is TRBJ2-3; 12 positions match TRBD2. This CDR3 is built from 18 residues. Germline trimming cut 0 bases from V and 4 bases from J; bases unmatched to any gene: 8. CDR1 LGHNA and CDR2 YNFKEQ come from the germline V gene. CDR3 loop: CASSQDLWLAGGPDTQYF. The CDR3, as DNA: TGTGCCAGCAGCCAAGATCTCTGGCTAGCGGGAGGGCCAGATACGCAGTATTTT.

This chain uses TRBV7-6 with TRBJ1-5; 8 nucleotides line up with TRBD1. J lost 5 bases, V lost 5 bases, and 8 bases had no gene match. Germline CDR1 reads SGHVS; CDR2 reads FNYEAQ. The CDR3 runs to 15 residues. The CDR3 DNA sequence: TGTGCCAGCAGCCTAAGGACAGGGTGGGATCAGCCCCAGCATTTT. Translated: CASSLRTGWDQPQHF.

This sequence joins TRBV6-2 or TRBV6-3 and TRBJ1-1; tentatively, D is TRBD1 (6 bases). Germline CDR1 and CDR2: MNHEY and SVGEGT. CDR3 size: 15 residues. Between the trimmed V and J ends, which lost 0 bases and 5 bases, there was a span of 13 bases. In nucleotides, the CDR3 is TGTGCCAGCAGTTACTCAACAGGGTGGGGAACTGAAGCTTTCTTT. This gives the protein CASSYSTGWGTEAFF.

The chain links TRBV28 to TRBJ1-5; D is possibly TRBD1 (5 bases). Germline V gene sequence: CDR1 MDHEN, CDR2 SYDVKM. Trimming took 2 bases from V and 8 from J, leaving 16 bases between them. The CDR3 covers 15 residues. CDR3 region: CASSLAGRAFKPQHF. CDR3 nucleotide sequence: TGTGCCAGCAGTTTAGCCGGCAGGGCGTTTAAGCCCCAGCATTTT.

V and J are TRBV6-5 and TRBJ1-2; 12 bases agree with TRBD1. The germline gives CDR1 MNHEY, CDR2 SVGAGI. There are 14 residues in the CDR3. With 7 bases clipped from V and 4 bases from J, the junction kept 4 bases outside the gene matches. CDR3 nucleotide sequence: TGTGCCAGCACCGGGACAGGGGGCTCCTATGGCTACACCTTC. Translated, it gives CASTGTGGSYGYTF.

DNA of the CDR3: TGTGCCACCAGTGATGAGGGCCAGGACAAAAACATTCAGTACTTC. It translates to CATSDEGQDKNIQYF. This chain links TRBV24-1 with TRBJ2-4; D is perhaps TRBD2 (5 bases). This CDR3 comprises 15 residues. The V gene's germline CDR1 is KGHDR and CDR2 SFDVKD. Trimming took 3 bases from V and 3 from J, leaving 11 bases between them.

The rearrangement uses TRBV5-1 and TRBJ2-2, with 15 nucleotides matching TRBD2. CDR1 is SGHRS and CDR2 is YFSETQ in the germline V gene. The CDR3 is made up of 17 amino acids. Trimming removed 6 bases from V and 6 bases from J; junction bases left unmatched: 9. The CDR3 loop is CASNRGLAGGWPGELFF. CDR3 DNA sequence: TGCGCCAGCAACCGGGGACTAGCGGGAGGTTGGCCCGGGGAGCTGTTTTTT.

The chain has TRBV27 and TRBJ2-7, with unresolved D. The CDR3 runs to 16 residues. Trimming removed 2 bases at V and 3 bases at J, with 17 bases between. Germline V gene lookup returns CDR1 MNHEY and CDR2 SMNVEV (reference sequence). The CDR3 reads CASSLNPTPNIYEQYF. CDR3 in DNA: TGTGCCAGCAGTTTAAACCCCACACCCAACATCTACGAGCAGTACTTC.

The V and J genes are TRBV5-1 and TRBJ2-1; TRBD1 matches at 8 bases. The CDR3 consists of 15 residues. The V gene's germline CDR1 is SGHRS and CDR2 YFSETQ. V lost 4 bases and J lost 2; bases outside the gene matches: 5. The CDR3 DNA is TGCGCCAGCAGCGTGACAGGGGAGACCTACAATGAGCAGTTCTTC. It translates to CASSVTGETYNEQFF.

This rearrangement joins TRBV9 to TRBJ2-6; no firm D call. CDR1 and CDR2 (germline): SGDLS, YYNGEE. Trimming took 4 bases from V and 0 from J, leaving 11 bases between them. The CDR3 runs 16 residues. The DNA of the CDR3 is TGTGCCAGCAGCCCCCCCGGTAGCTCTGGGGCCAACGTCCTGACTTTC. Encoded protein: CASSPPGSSGANVLTF.

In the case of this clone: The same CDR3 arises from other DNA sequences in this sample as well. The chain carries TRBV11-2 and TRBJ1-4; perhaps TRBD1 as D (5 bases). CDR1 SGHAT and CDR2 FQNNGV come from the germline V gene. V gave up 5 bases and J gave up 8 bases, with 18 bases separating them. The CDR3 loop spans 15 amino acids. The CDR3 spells CASSPGGGVGEKLFF. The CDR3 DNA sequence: TGTGCCAGCAGCCCGGGCGGGGGGGTTGGAGAAAAACTGTTTTTT.

The CDR3 DNA reads as TGTGCCAGCAGTGAAAATCGGGGAGGCGAAAAACTGTTTTTT. Protein product: CASSENRGGEKLFF. V gene TRBV2 combines with J gene TRBJ1-4, with D unresolved. Deletions cut 2 bases from V and 8 bases from J, with 12 bases between. The CDR3 covers 14 residues. Germline V gene data show CDR1 as SNHLY and CDR2 as FYNNEI.

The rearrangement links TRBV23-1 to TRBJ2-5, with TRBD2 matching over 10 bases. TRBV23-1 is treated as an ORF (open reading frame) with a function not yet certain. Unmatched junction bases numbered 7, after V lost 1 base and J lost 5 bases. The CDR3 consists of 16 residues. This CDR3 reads CASSQLERGGLETQYF. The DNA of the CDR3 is TGCGCCAGCAGTCAATTGGAGCGGGGGGGATTGGAGACCCAGTACTTC.

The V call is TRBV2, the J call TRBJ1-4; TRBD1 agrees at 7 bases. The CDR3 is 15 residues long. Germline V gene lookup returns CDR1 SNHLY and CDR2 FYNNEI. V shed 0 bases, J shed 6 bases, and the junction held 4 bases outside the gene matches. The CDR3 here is CASSEAVGGHEKLFF. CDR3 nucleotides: TGTGCCAGCAGTGAAGCGGTAGGGGGCCATGAAAAACTGTTTTTT.

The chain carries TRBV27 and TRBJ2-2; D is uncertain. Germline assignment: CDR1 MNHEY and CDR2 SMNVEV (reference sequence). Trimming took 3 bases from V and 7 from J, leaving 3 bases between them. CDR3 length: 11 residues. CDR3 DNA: TGTGCCAGCAGTTTCAGCGGGGAGCTGTTTTTT. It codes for CASSFSGELFF.

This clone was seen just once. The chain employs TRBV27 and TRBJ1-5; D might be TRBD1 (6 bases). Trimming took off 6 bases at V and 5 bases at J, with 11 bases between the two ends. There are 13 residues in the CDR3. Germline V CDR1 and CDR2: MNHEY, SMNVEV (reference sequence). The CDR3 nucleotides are TGTGCCAGCAGCAGGACAGCCGATCAGCCCCAGCATTTT. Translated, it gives CASSRTADQPQHF.

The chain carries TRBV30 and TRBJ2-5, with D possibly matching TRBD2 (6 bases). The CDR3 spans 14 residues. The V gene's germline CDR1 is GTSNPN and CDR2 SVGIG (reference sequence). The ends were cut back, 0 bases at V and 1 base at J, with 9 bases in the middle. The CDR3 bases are TGTGCCTGGAGTGTCGGAGGGGCCCAAGAGACCCAGTACTTC. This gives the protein CAWSVGGAQETQYF.

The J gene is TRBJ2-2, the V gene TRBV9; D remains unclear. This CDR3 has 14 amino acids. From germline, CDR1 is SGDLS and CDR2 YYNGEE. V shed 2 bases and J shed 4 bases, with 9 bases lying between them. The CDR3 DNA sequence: TGTGCCAGCAGCGTTGAGCGTCCCACCGGGGAGCTGTTTTTT. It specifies CASSVERPTGELFF.

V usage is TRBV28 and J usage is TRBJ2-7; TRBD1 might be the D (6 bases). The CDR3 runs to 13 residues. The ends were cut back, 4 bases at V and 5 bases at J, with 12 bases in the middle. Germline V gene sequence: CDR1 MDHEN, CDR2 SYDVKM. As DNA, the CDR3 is TGTGCCAGCAGTTCCCCAGGGGCTGACGAGCAGTACTTC. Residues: CASSSPGADEQYF. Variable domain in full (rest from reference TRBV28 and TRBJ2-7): DVKVTQSSRYLVKRTGEKVFLECVQDMDHENMFWYRQDPGLGLRLIYFSYDVKMKEKGDIPEGYSVSREKKERFSLILESASTNQTSMYLCASSSPGADEQYFGPGTRLTVT.